The next 8 T cell receptor beta chains were all read from a single sample in a study of T cells in Graves' hyperthyroidism and ophthalmopathy. TCR beta CDR3 regions were amplified from RNA. Carried out on the TCR CDR3, a first-round RT-PCR used the HTBI primer set. In TCRdb, the multiplex PCR reads were re-called with MiXCR into one record per CDR3 protein. Counted here are 500,000 to 650,000 distinct CDR3 sequences, about 20% occurring once; the ten biggest clones make up roughly 47%. Sample: blood. Source of these receptors: a man aged 40-49 years with Graves' ophthalmopathy.

The V gene is TRBV27, the J gene TRBJ2-7; 8 bases match TRBD2. The length of the CDR3 is 16 residues. J gave up 4 bases and V 5 bases, and 13 bases lay outside the gene matches. Germline-derived CDR1 and CDR2 are MNHEY and SMNVEV (reference sequence). DNA of the CDR3: TGTGCCAGCAGTACGTCCCGGGCGGGGGGAATTTACGAGCAGTACTTC. Residues: CASSTSRAGGIYEQYF.

V is TRBV12-3 or TRBV12-4 and J is TRBJ2-3, with D maybe TRBD2 (6 bases). The length of the CDR3 is 15 residues. Trimming shortened V by 5 bases and J by 4 bases, and 16 bases separated the two germline ends. The CDR3 region has the DNA TGTGCCAGCAGTCCTCGGAGGGATCAGGCAGATACGCAGTATTTT. Its protein product is CASSPRRDQADTQYF.

The V call is TRBV20-1, the J call TRBJ2-2; 10 bases agree with TRBD2. Trimming removed 3 bases from V and 5 bases from J; junction bases left unmatched: 6. Germline-derived CDR1 and CDR2 are DFQATT and SNEGSKA (reference sequence). This CDR3 is 15 amino acids long. The CDR3 DNA follows: TGCAGTGCTAGTAGCGGGGGGATAATAACCGGGGAGCTGTTTTTT. Protein product: CSASSGGIITGELFF.

V usage is TRBV6-1 and J usage is TRBJ2-5, with 10 bases matching TRBD2. This CDR3 contains 13 residues. The V segment lost 7 bases and the J segment 4 bases; nucleotides outside the gene matches: 3. Germline values: CDR1 MNHNS, CDR2 SASEGT. CDR3 loop: CASKGLASETQYF. CDR3 DNA: TGTGCCAGCAAGGGACTAGCGTCAGAGACCCAGTACTTC.

This clonotype has more than one count but fewer than ten. The chain is built from TRBV7-8 and TRBJ2-7; perhaps TRBD1 as D (6 bases). CDR3 length: 16 residues. The V gene lost 4 bases and the J gene lost 4 bases, with 20 bases spanning the gap. Germline V gene sequence: CDR1 SGHVS, CDR2 FQNEAQ. The CDR3 is CASSSQKQGLLYEQYF. CDR3 bases: TGTGCCAGCAGCTCCCAAAAACAGGGCCTGTTATACGAGCAGTACTTC.

This clonotype has a handful of counts. The chain links TRBV6-1 to TRBJ2-7; 9 bases line up with TRBD2. The CDR3 is made up of 13 amino acids. Germline CDR1 MNHNS, CDR2 SASEGT. The V segment lost 2 bases and the J segment 9 bases; nucleotides outside the gene matches: 5. The CDR3 nucleotides are TGTGCCAGCAGTGAAACTAGCGGGTTCGTGCAGTACTTC. Its protein product is CASSETSGFVQYF.

This clonotype was seen only a few times. The genes are TRBV27 and TRBJ1-5, with TRBD1 identical over 7 bases. The trim removed 1 base at V and 2 bases at J, leaving 2 bases unmatched. This CDR3 has 15 amino acids. Germline V gene lookup returns CDR1 MNHEY and CDR2 SMNVEV (reference sequence). CDR3 DNA: TGTGCCAGCAGTTTATATGGGACAGGCAATCAGCCCCAGCATTTT. Its translation: CASSLYGTGNQPQHF.

The chain links TRBV4-1 to TRBJ2-1; the D is unclear. Trimming removed 3 bases at V and 4 bases at J, with 16 bases between. This CDR3 is built from 16 residues. The germline CDR1 and CDR2 sequences are MGHRA and YSYEKL. The CDR3 DNA sequence: TGCGCCAGCAGCCAGCTGCGGAAAGGGTTATACAATGAGCAGTTCTTC. As protein: CASSQLRKGLYNEQFF.